This T cell receptor beta chain was sequenced for a study of cytomegalovirus exposure and HLA in healthy donors. This CDR3 has 16 residues. CDR1 is SGHTS and CDR2 is YDEGEE in the germline V gene. The V end lost 3 bases, the J end lost 1 base, and 13 bases lay between the germline ends. The PCR was carried out with 60 Vbeta primers and 13 Jbeta primers. Method: immunoSEQ multiplex PCR; TCRdb's copy keeps in-frame clones and lacks some. The sample lists about 76,000 clones, under 80% occurring once. This TCR derives from a man in his sixties in good health and CMV-seropositive. The sequencing sample was made of PBMCs. The rearrangement uses TRBV5-8 and TRBJ2-2; D possibly corresponds to TRBD2 (6 bases). This CDR3 is CASSWGVFRNTGELFF. The CDR3 bases are TGTGCCAGCAGCTGGGGGGTCTTTAGGAACACCGGGGAGCTGTTTTTT.